Listed below are T cell receptor beta chains from one sample, sequenced in a study of cytomegalovirus exposure and HLA in healthy donors. Only in-frame clones appear in the TCRdb table, and some are missing; sequencing was by immunoSEQ multiplex PCR. The table has under 200,000 clones, over 75% seen once. The material sequenced was PBMCs. These TCRs come from a man between 50 and 59 years old in good health and CMV-seropositive. The CDR3 runs from the conserved cysteine through the conserved F or W.

J gene: TRBJ1-2
V gene: TRBV6-5
CDR3 length: 14
CDR3 protein: CASSYGQTNYGYTF

J gene: TRBJ1-2
V gene: TRBV19
CDR3 length: 14
CDR3 protein: CASSMTGWVDGYTF

J gene: TRBJ1-1
V gene: TRBV5-1
CDR3 length: 14
CDR3 protein: CASRQTGGGARAFF

J gene: TRBJ2-1
V gene: TRBV10-1
CDR3 length: 14
CDR3 protein: CASSVAPNYNEQFF

J gene: TRBJ2-5
V gene: TRBV5-1
CDR3 length: 13
CDR3 protein: CASSLGGAETQYF

J gene: TRBJ2-3
V gene: TRBV7-9
CDR3 length: 18
CDR3 protein: CASSPPRGGGAAQDTQYF

J gene: TRBJ2-5
V gene: TRBV6-5
CDR3 length: 14
CDR3 protein: CASSYSRAQETQYF

J gene: TRBJ1-5
V gene: TRBV7-8
CDR3 length: 15
CDR3 protein: CASSLGTDINQPQHF

J gene: TRBJ2-1
V gene: TRBV18
CDR3 length: 16
CDR3 protein: CASSPLAGGPDNEQFF

J gene: TRBJ2-3
V gene: TRBV5-4
CDR3 length: 13
CDR3 protein: CASSTPGADTQYF

J gene: TRBJ2-3
V gene: TRBV4-1
CDR3 length: 16
CDR3 protein: CASSHPSIYLADTQYF

J gene: TRBJ2-3
V gene: TRBV18
CDR3 length: 16
CDR3 protein: CASSQQGAVVTDTQYF

J gene: TRBJ1-3
V gene: TRBV2
CDR3 length: 14
CDR3 protein: CASRRESSGNTIYF

J gene: TRBJ2-5
V gene: TRBV7-9
CDR3 length: 13
CDR3 protein: CASSLFGAETQYF

J gene: TRBJ2-1
V gene: TRBV4-2
CDR3 length: 16
CDR3 protein: CASSQEKASILLPTFF

J gene: TRBJ1-5
V gene: TRBV27
CDR3 length: 15
CDR3 protein: CASSLEGSRNQPQHF

J gene: TRBJ2-5
V gene: TRBV29-1
CDR3 length: 12
CDR3 protein: CSVGDLAGTQYF

J gene: -
V gene: TRBV30
CDR3 length: 16
CDR3 protein: CAWSVRAARRTYEQYF

J gene: TRBJ2-5
V gene: TRBV6-1
CDR3 length: 15
CDR3 protein: CASSESAGGRETQYF

J gene: TRBJ1-2
V gene: TRBV6-5
CDR3 length: 15
CDR3 protein: CASSPGQGGWGGYTF

J gene: TRBJ1-1
V gene: TRBV7-9
CDR3 length: 15
CDR3 protein: CASSIGTGINTEAFF

J gene: TRBJ1-2
V gene: TRBV19
CDR3 length: 12
CDR3 protein: CASGRVNYGYTF

J gene: TRBJ1-4
V gene: TRBV30
CDR3 length: 17
CDR3 protein: CAWSVLGGRGTNEKLFF

J gene: TRBJ1-1
V gene: TRBV19
CDR3 length: 12
CDR3 protein: CASSVQGAGAFF

J gene: TRBJ2-2
V gene: TRBV6-6
CDR3 length: 15
CDR3 protein: CASSTRDLNTGELFF

J gene: TRBJ1-5
V gene: TRBV7-9
CDR3 length: 14
CDR3 protein: CASSSDRTNQPQHF

J gene: TRBJ2-1
V gene: TRBV10-2
CDR3 length: 13
CDR3 protein: CASRGTGPNEQFF

J gene: TRBJ1-4
V gene: TRBV9
CDR3 length: 14
CDR3 protein: CASSETGSGEKLFF

J gene: TRBJ2-5
V gene: TRBV5-6
CDR3 length: 13
CDR3 protein: CASSKSGGETQYF

J gene: TRBJ1-6
V gene: TRBV28
CDR3 length: 16
CDR3 protein: CASSFTGSSYNSPLHF

J gene: TRBJ2-2
V gene: TRBV4-2
CDR3 length: 18
CDR3 protein: CASSQSLRASGNTGELFF

J gene: TRBJ1-2
V gene: TRBV16
CDR3 length: 16
CDR3 protein: CASSQSPTGAAYGYTF

J gene: TRBJ2-5
V gene: TRBV5-8
CDR3 length: 13
CDR3 protein: CASSPGTSETQYF

J gene: TRBJ2-3
V gene: TRBV7-3
CDR3 length: 15
CDR3 protein: CASSLGGTSTDTQYF

J gene: TRBJ2-7
V gene: TRBV2
CDR3 length: 14
CDR3 protein: CAGIQGRGSYEQYF

J gene: TRBJ1-3
V gene: TRBV9
CDR3 length: 19
CDR3 protein: CASSPFGTGVVFSGNTIYF

J gene: TRBJ1-5
V gene: TRBV6-1
CDR3 length: 20
CDR3 protein: CASSEVDRQGGSMRNQPQHF

J gene: TRBJ2-3
V gene: TRBV7-8
CDR3 length: 16
CDR3 protein: CASSWPSGAPTDTQYF

J gene: TRBJ2-2
V gene: TRBV28
CDR3 length: 12
CDR3 protein: CASTRGQGELFF

J gene: TRBJ2-7
V gene: TRBV6-5
CDR3 length: 13
CDR3 protein: CASSYSTESEQYF

J gene: TRBJ1-1
V gene: TRBV28
CDR3 length: 14
CDR3 protein: CASRSMNGGTEAFF

J gene: TRBJ1-2
V gene: TRBV19
CDR3 length: 12
CDR3 protein: CASRAGPYGYTF

J gene: TRBJ1-1
V gene: TRBV28
CDR3 length: 16
CDR3 protein: CASSSYMADKNTEAFF

J gene: TRBJ1-4
V gene: TRBV2
CDR3 length: 18
CDR3 protein: CASSEAQDRVVTNEKLFF

J gene: TRBJ1-2
V gene: TRBV5-1
CDR3 length: 16
CDR3 protein: CASRTLTGEGNYGYTF

J gene: TRBJ2-5
V gene: TRBV7-3
CDR3 length: 15
CDR3 protein: CASSLIAGVGETQYF

J gene: TRBJ2-2
V gene: TRBV19
CDR3 length: 15
CDR3 protein: CASRSTGTNTGELFF

J gene: TRBJ2-1
V gene: TRBV27
CDR3 length: 15
CDR3 protein: CASQSLGQGINEQFF

J gene: TRBJ1-2
V gene: TRBV19
CDR3 length: 14
CDR3 protein: CASSGTGDLRGNDF

J gene: TRBJ1-2
V gene: TRBV9
CDR3 length: 14
CDR3 protein: CASSPQGINYGYTF

J gene: TRBJ1-5
V gene: TRBV2
CDR3 length: 16
CDR3 protein: CASRATGTYSNQPQHF

J gene: TRBJ1-1
V gene: TRBV7-3
CDR3 length: 13
CDR3 protein: CASSLEVNTEAFF

J gene: TRBJ1-5
V gene: TRBV6-6
CDR3 length: 16
CDR3 protein: CASLGTGTWGNQPQHF

J gene: TRBJ1-2
V gene: TRBV28
CDR3 length: 13
CDR3 protein: CASSSGHKYGYTF